This is a list of T cell receptor beta chains from one sample in a study of Ad26.COV2.S vaccination and SARS-CoV-2 variants. Sequencing was performed with immunoSEQ multiplex PCR; in TCRdb, only in-frame clones are kept and a portion is missing. Among hundreds of thousands of clones listed, around 86% were seen once. The starting material was peripheral blood, obtained in a trial of Ad26.COV2.S vaccine versus placebo. All receptors derive from a person aged 18-65 years who received the Ad26.COV2.S COVID-19 vaccine or a placebo. CDR3s include the opening cysteine and the closing phenylalanine or tryptophan. D genes are given only for firm matches. Part of the rows lack a size; the others show once, few, many or a class for expanded clones.

D	V	size	J	CDR3	DNA
-	TRBV9	-	TRBJ1-3	CASSVGGRGTAGNTIYF	TGTGCCAGCAGCGTAGGAGGTCGTGGGACGGCTGGAAACACCATATATTTT
TRBD1	TRBV30	once	TRBJ1-2	CAWILRGQGNGYTF	TGTGCCTGGATACTCCGGGGACAGGGGAATGGCTACACCTTC
TRBD2	TRBV19	-	TRBJ2-1	CASSYQGLANEQFF	TGTGCCAGTAGTTACCAGGGACTAGCGAACGAGCAGTTCTTC
TRBD2	TRBV9	-	TRBJ2-1	CASSVVSGVENEQFF	TGTGCCAGCAGCGTAGTTAGCGGGGTAGAAAATGAGCAGTTCTTC
-	TRBV19	-	TRBJ1-4	CASSIRGGDATNEKLFF	TGTGCCAGTAGTATCCGAGGGGGGGATGCAACTAATGAAAAACTGTTTTTT
-	TRBV3-1/TRBV3-2	-	TRBJ1-1	CASSQPLGNTEAFF	TGTGCCAGCAGCCAACCACTGGGTAACACTGAAGCTTTCTTT
TRBD2	TRBV5-1	-	TRBJ2-1	CASSKPGEGEQFF	TGCGCCAGCAGCAAGCCGGGGGAGGGCGAGCAGTTCTTC
-	TRBV6-5	-	TRBJ2-6	CASRTGSGANVLTF	TGTGCCAGCAGAACAGGCTCTGGGGCCAACGTCCTGACTTTC
-	TRBV9	once	TRBJ2-3	CASGHLSTDTQYF	TGTGCCAGCGGACACCTTAGCACAGATACGCAGTATTTT
-	TRBV6-5	-	TRBJ1-6	CASSYGVTPTTPLHF	TGTGCCAGCAGTTACGGAGTGACTCCGACGACCCCCCTCCACTTT
TRBD1	TRBV7-3	-	TRBJ2-2	CASSSAGTGFTGELFF	TGTGCCAGCAGCTCGGCCGGGACAGGGTTCACCGGGGAGCTGTTTTTT
-	TRBV7-9	few	TRBJ1-1	CASSIKTDHTEAFF	TGTGCCAGCAGCATCAAGACAGACCACACTGAAGCTTTCTTT
-	TRBV7-9	-	TRBJ1-1	CASSLGGSSNTEAFF	TGTGCCAGCAGCTTAGGTGGCTCTTCGAACACTGAAGCTTTCTTT
TRBD1	TRBV3-1/TRBV3-2	-	TRBJ2-7	CASRPGTGGEQYF	TGTGCCAGCAGACCCGGGACAGGGGGGGAGCAGTACTTC
TRBD1	TRBV7-9	-	TRBJ1-1	CASSWTGIRNTEAFF	TGTGCCAGCAGCTGGACAGGGATTCGGAACACTGAAGCTTTCTTT
TRBD1	TRBV11-2	-	TRBJ1-1	CASSLAPTGTEAFF	TGTGCCAGCAGCTTAGCCCCGACAGGGACTGAAGCTTTCTTT
TRBD2	TRBV29-1	-	TRBJ2-3	CSVDGGGAEDTQYF	TGCAGCGTTGATGGCGGGGGGGCTGAAGATACGCAGTATTTT
-	TRBV3-1/TRBV3-2	-	TRBJ2-5	CASSPARIETQYF	TGTGCCAGCAGCCCAGCAAGAATCGAGACCCAGTACTTC
TRBD2	TRBV2	few	TRBJ2-3	CASSVQASGGRDTDTQYF	TGTGCCAGCAGTGTTCAGGCTAGCGGGGGGCGGGACACAGATACGCAGTATTTT
-	TRBV12-3/TRBV12-4	once	TRBJ1-5	CASSSGFVQPQHF	TGTGCCAGCAGCTCTGGTTTTGTTCAGCCCCAGCATTTT
-	TRBV7-8	-	TRBJ1-2	CASSLARAGGYTF	TGTGCCAGCAGCTTAGCGCGGGCAGGGGGCTACACCTTC
-	TRBV13	-	TRBJ2-5	CASTHSEGGGRETQYF	TGTGCCAGCACCCACTCCGAGGGGGGGGGAAGAGAGACCCAGTACTTC
TRBD1	TRBV27	-	TRBJ1-6	CASSPYLPGTGGSPLHF	TGTGCCAGCAGCCCTTATTTGCCCGGGACAGGGGGTTCACCCCTCCACTTT
-	TRBV27	-	TRBJ1-1	CASSNPTNTEAFF	TGTGCCAGCAGTAACCCGACAAACACTGAAGCTTTCTTT
TRBD2	TRBV5-4	-	TRBJ2-1	CASSLRVVAGAYNEQFF	TGTGCCAGCAGCTTGCGCGTTGTAGCGGGGGCATACAATGAGCAGTTCTTC
TRBD1	TRBV4-3	many	TRBJ2-7	CASSPTEDRPYEQYF	TGCGCCAGCAGCCCGACCGAGGACAGGCCCTACGAGCAGTACTTC
-	TRBV3-1/TRBV3-2	-	TRBJ1-6	CASSPGEYNSPLHF	TGTGCCAGCAGCCCCGGGGAATATAATTCACCCCTCCACTTT
-	TRBV9	once	TRBJ1-6	CASALGGTYNSPLHF	TGTGCCAGTGCCCTGGGAGGCACCTATAATTCACCCCTCCACTTT
-	TRBV11-3	-	TRBJ1-1	CASSLSGADTEAFF	TGTGCCAGCAGCTTATCAGGGGCCGACACTGAAGCTTTCTTT